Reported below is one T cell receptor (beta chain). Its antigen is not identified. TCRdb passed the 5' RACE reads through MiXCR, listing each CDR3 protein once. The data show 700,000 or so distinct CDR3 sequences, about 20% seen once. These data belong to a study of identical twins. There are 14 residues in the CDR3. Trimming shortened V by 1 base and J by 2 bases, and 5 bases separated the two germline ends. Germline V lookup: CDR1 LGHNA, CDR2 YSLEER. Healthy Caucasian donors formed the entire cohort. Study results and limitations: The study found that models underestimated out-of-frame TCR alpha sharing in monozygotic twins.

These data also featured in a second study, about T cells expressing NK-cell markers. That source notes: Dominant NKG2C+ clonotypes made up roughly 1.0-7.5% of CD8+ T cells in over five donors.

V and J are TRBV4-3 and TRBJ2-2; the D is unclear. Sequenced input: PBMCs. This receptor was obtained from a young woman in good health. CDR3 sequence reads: CASSQAFNTGELFF. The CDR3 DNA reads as TGCGCCAGCAGCCAAGCCTTTAACACCGGGGAGCTGTTTTTT.